The entry below gives a single T cell receptor (beta chain) sequence along with its context. Source study methods: Amplified reference gene primers provided the basis for estimating nucleated cell counts. The method was immunoSEQ multiplex PCR; TCRdb's version includes in-frame clones alone and lacks a portion of them. V and J calls plus clone size are reproduced from that table; the DNA served to infer D and trimming. Here the sample spans 25,000 or so clones, roughly 90% being singletons. The data stem from a study of blood T cell repertoires in COVID-19. Background on the study: Collection of acute and convalescent COVID-19 samples took place in the United States, Italy and Spain. The cDNA or gDNA used as material had been derived from T cells, B-cell-depleted T cells, or PBMCs.

This CDR3 region has 13 residues. Per germline, CDR1 SGHAT and CDR2 FQDESV (reference sequence). The V segment lost 5 bases and the J segment 5 bases; nucleotides outside the gene matches: 3. The chain employs TRBV11-1 and TRBJ1-5, with 7 bases fitting TRBD1. The receptor was derived from a man between 70 and 80 years old with acute or convalescent COVID-19. The sequencing input was peripheral blood. In DNA form, the CDR3 reads TGTGCCAGCAGCCCCGACAGGGATCAGCCCCAGCATTTT. Its translation: CASSPDRDQPQHF.